The T cell receptor (beta chain) under discussion was sequenced for a study of blood T cell repertoires in COVID-19. Study as a whole: The United States, Italy and Spain supplied acute and convalescent COVID-19 samples. T cells, B-cell-depleted T cells, or PBMCs supplied cDNA or gDNA.

This clone was seen just once. V dropped 3 bases and J dropped 1 base, with 7 bases sitting between them. This CDR3 is built from 14 residues. CDR1 and CDR2 (germline): LNHDA, SQIVND (reference sequence). Original data processing: Researchers report that nucleated cell counts were estimated from reference gene primer amplification. TCRdb's copy holds only in-frame clones and misses some; the assay was immunoSEQ multiplex PCR. V and J calls plus clone size are reproduced from that table; the DNA served to infer D and trimming. Of roughly 190,000 clones listed, nearly 90% were seen once; the top ten hold 20% to 25%.

Sequencing used peripheral blood. This TCR was recovered from a man between 60 and 70 years old with active or convalescent COVID-19. The chain recombines TRBV19 with TRBJ1-3; D is uncertain. CDR3 sequence: CASSIRTSGNTIYF. The CDR3 bases are TGTGCCAGTAGTATCAGGACTTCTGGAAACACCATATATTTT. Full variable domain (rest looked up from reference TRBV19 and TRBJ1-3): DGGITQSPKYLFRKEGQNVTLSCEQNLNHDAMYWYRQDPGQGLRLIYYSQIVNDFQKGDIAEGYSVSREKKESFPLTVTSAQKNPTAFYLCASSIRTSGNTIYFGEGSWLTVV.